The 3 T cell receptor beta chains below all came from one sample that was sequenced in a study of T cells in localized non-small cell lung cancer. Produced via immunoSEQ multiplex PCR; TCRdb's table is partial and in-frame only. The sample shows nearly 15,000 clones, roughly 85% of them seen only once. Specimen: peripheral blood, collected before any cancer treatment. These TCRs come from a female donor aged 60 or older with stage I squamous cell lung carcinoma.

This clone was seen only once. The chain joins TRBV7-2 to TRBJ1-2; the D gene is possibly TRBD1 (5 bases). Trimming pared 2 bases from V and 6 bases from J, leaving 13 bases between. This CDR3 contains 14 residues. Germline-derived CDR1 and CDR2 are SGHTA and FQGNSA. The CDR3 region is CASSLQIGQNGYTF. The DNA for the CDR3 is TGTGCCAGCAGCTTACAGATAGGACAAAATGGCTACACCTTC.

The chain uses TRBV5-1 and TRBJ2-5, with 7 bases that match TRBD2. The CDR3 extends over 16 amino acids. Trimming at V came to 3 bases and at J to 1 base, leaving 9 bases not matched to a gene. Germline lookup yields CDR1 SGHRS and CDR2 YFSETQ. The CDR3 spells CASSSTYPSGQETQYF. CDR3 coding DNA: TGCGCCAGCAGCTCAACCTATCCTAGCGGCCAAGAGACCCAGTACTTC.

V usage is TRBV7-2 and J usage is TRBJ1-3, with D maybe TRBD1 (6 bases). The germline gives CDR1 SGHTA, CDR2 FQGNSA. The CDR3 is made up of 16 amino acids. The V gene lost 0 bases and the J gene lost 0 bases, with 9 bases spanning the gap. The DNA for the CDR3 is TGTGCCAGCAGCTTAGCTCCGGACAGCTCTGGAAACACCATATATTTT. It specifies CASSLAPDSSGNTIYF.